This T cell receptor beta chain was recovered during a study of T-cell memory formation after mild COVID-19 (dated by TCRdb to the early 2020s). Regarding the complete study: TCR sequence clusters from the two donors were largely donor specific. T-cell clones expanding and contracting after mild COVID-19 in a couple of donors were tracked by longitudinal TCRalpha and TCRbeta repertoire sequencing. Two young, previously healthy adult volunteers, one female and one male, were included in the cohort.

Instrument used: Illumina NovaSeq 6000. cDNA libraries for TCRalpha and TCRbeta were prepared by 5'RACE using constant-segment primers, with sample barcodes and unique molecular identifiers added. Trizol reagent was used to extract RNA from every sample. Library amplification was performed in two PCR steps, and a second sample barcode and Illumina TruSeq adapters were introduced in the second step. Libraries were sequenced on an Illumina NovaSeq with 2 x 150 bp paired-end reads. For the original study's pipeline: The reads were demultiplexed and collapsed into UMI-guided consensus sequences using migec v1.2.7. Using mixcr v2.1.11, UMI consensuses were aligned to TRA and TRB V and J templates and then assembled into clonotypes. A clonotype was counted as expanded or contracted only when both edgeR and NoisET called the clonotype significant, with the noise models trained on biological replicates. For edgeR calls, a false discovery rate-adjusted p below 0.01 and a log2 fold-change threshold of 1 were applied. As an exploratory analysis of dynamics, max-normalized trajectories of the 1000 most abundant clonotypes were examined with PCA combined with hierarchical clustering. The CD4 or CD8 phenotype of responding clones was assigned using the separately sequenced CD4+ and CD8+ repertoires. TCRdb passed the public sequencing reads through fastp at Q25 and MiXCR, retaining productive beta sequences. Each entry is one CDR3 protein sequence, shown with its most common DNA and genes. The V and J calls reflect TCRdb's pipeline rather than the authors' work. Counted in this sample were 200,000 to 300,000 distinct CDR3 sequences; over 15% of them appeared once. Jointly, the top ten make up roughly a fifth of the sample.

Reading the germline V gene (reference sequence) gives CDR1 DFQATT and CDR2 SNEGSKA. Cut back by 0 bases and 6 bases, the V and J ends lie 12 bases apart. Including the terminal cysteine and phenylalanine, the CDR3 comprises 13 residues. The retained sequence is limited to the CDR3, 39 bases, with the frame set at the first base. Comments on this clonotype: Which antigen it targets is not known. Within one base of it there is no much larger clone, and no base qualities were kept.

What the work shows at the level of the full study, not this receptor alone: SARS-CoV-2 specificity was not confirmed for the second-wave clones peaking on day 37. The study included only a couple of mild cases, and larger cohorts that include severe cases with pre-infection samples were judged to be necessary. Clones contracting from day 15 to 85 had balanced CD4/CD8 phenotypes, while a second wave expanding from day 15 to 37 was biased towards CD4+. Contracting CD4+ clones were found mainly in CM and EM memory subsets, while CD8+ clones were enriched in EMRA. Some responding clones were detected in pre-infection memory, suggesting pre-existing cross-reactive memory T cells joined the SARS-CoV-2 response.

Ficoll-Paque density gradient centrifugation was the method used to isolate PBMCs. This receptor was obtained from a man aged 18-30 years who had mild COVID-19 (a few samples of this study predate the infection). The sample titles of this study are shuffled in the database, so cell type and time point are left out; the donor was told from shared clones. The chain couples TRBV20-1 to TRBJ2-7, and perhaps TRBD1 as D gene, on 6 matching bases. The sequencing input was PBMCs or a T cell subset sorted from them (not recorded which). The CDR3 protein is CSARDETGREQYF. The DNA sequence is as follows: TGCAGTGCTAGAGATGAAACAGGGCGCGAGCAGTACTTC.